This T cell receptor (beta chain) was recorded in a study of blood T cell repertoires in COVID-19. Study in general: Samples came from the United States, Italy and Spain, spanning acute and convalescent COVID-19.

The repertoire was sequenced with immunoSEQ multiplex PCR; TCRdb's copy has only in-frame clones and lacks some. The sample shows about 310,000 clones, about 88% of them seen only once. V shed 0 bases, J shed 0 bases, and the junction held 5 bases outside the gene matches. Germline CDR1 is LNHDA and CDR2 is SQIVND (reference sequence). There are 17 residues in the CDR3. Recruits, aged roughly 18 to 100 years, lived in 24 US areas. Cohort assignment relied on participant-reported clinical history. This clone was seen a single time. The sequence was obtained from a woman aged 40 to 50 who had recovered from COVID-19. The specimen sequenced was PBMCs or T cells enriched from blood (not recorded which). The chain couples TRBV19 to TRBJ1-2, with 9 nucleotides matching TRBD1. This CDR3 is CASSIDAGQGTNYGYTF. For the CDR3, the DNA is TGTGCCAGTAGTATAGATGCGGGACAGGGAACTAACTATGGCTACACCTTC.